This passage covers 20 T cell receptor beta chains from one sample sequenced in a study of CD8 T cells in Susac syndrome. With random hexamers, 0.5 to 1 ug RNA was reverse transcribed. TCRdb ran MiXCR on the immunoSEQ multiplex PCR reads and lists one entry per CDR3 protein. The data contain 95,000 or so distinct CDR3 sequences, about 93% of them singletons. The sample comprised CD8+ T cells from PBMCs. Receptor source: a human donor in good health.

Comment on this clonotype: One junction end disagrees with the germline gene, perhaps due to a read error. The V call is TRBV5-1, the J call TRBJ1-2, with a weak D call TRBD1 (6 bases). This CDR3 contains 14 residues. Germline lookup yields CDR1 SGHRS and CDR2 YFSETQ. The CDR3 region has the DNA TGCGCCAGCCGCTTCGACCCAGGGGAATTTCGCTACACCTTC. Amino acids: CASRFDPGEFRYTF. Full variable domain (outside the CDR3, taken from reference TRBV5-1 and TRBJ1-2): KAGVTQTPRYLIKTRGQQVTLSCSPISGHRSVSWYQQTPGQGLQFLFEYFSETQRNKGNFPGRFSGRQFSNSRSEMNVSTLELGDSALYLCASRFDPGEFRYTFGSGTRLTVV.

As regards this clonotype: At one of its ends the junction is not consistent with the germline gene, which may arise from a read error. The CDR3 coding sequence is TGTGCCAGCAGGCAAGATACAGATACGCAGTATTTT. Translating it yields CASRQDTDTQYF. The chain employs TRBV3-1 and TRBJ2-3; no definite D call. From germline, CDR1 is LGHDT and CDR2 YNNKEL (reference sequence). This CDR3 is 12 amino acids long.

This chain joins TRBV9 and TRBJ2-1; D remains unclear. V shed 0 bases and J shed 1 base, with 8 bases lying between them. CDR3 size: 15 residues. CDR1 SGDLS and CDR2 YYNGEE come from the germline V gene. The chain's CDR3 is CASSVEEGSYNEQFF. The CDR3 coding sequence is TGTGCCAGCAGCGTAGAAGAAGGGTCCTACAATGAGCAGTTCTTC.

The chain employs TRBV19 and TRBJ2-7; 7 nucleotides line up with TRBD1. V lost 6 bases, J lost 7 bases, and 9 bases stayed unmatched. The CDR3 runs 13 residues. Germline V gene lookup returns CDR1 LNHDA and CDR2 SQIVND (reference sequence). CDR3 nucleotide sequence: TGTGCCAGTAGGGACAGGTCCCAAAGGGAGCAGTACTTC. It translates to CASRDRSQREQYF. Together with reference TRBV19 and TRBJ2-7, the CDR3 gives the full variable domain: DGGITQSPKYLFRKEGQNVTLSCEQNLNHDAMYWYRQDPGQGLRLIYYSQIVNDFQKGDIAEGYSVSREKKESFPLTVTSAQKNPTAFYLCASRDRSQREQYFGPGTRLTVT.

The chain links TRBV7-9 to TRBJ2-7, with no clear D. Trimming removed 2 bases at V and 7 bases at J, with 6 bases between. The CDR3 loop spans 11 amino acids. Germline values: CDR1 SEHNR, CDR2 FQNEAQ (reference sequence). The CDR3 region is CASSLLFEQYF. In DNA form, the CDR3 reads TGTGCCAGCAGCTTACTTTTTGAGCAGTACTTC.

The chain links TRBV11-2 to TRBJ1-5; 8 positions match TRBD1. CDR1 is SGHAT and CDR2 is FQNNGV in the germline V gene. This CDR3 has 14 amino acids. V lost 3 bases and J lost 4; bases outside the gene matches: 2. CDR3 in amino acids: CASSLTGANQPQHF. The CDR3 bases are TGTGCCAGCAGCTTGACAGGGGCTAATCAGCCCCAGCATTTT. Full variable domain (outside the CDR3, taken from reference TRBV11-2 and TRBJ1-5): EAGVAQSPRYKIIEKRQSVAFWCNPISGHATLYWYQQILGQGPKLLIQFQNNGVVDDSQLPKDRFSAERLKGVDSTLKIQPAKLEDSAVYLCASSLTGANQPQHFGDGTRLSIL.

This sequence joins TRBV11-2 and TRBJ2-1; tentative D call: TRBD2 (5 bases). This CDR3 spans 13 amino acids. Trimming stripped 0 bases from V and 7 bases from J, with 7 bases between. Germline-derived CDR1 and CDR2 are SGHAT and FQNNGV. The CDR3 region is CASSLDGVNEQFF. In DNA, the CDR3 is TGTGCCAGCAGCTTAGACGGGGTTAATGAGCAGTTCTTC.

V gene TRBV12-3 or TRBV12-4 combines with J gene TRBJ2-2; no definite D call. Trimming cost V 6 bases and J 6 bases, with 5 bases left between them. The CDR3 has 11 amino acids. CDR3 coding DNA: TGTGCCAGCAGGGCCCCCGGGGAGCTGTTTTTT. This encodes CASRAPGELFF.

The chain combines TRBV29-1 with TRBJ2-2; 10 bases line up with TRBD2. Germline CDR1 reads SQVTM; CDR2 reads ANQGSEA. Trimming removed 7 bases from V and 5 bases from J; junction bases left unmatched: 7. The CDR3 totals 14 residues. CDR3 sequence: CSALTSGTTGELFF. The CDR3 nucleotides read TGCAGCGCCCTCACTAGCGGGACGACCGGGGAGCTGTTTTTT.

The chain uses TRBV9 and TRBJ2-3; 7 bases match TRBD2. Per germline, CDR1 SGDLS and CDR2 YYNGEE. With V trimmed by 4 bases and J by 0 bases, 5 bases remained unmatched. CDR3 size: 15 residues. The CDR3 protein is CASSIWGGSTDTQYF. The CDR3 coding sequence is TGTGCCAGCAGCATCTGGGGGGGGAGCACAGATACGCAGTATTTT.

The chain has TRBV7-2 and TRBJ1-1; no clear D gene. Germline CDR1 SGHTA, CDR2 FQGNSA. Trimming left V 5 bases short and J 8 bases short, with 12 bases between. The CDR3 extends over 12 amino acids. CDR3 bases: TGTGCCAGCAGCCCGAGGAGAGGAGAAGCTTTCTTT. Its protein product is CASSPRRGEAFF.

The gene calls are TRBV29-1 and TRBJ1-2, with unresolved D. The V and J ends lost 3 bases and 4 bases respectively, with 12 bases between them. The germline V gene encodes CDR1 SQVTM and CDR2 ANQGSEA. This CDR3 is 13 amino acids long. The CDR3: CSVDGVGSYGYTF. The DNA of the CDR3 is TGCAGCGTTGACGGGGTGGGGAGCTATGGCTACACCTTC.

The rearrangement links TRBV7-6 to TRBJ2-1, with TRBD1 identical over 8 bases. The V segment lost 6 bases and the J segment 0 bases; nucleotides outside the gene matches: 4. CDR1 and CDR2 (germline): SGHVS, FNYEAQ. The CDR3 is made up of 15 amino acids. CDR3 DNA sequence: TGTGCCAGCAGTCTGGACAGGGACTCCTACAATGAGCAGTTCTTC. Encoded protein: CASSLDRDSYNEQFF. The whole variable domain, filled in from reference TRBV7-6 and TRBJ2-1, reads GAGVSQSPRYKVTKRGQDVALRCDPISGHVSLYWYRQALGQGPEFLTYFNYEAQQDKSGLPNDRFSAERPEGSISTLTIQRTEQRDSAMYRCASSLDRDSYNEQFFGPGTRLTVL.

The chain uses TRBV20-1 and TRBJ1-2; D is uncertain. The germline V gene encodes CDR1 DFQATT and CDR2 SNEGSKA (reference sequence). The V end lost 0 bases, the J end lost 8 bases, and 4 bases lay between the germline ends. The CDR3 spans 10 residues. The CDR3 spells CSAREYGYTF. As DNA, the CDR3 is TGCAGTGCTAGAGAGTACGGCTACACCTTC.

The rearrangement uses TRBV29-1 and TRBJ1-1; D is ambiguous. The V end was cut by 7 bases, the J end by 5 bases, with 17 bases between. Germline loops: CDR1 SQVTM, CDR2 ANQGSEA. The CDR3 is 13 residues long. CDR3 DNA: TGCAGCGCTGCCGGAACCCGCGGGACTGAAGCTTTCTTT. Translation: CSAAGTRGTEAFF.

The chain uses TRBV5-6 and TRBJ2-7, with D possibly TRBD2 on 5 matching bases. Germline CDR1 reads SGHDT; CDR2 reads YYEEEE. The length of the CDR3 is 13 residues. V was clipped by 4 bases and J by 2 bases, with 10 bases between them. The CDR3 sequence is CASSPGKPYEQYF. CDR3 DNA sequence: TGTGCCAGCAGCCCCGGGAAGCCCTACGAGCAGTACTTC.

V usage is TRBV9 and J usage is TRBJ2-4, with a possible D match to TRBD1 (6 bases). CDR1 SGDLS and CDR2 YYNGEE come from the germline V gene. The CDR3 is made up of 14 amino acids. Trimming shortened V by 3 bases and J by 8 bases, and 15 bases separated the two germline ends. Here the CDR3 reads CASSAPGQEDIQYF. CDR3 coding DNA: TGTGCCAGCAGCGCACCGGGACAAGAGGACATTCAGTACTTC. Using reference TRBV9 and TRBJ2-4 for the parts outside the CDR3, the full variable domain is DSGVTQTPKHLITATGQRVTLRCSPRSGDLSVYWYQQSLDQGLQFLIQYYNGEERAKGNILERFSAQQFPDLHSELNLSSLELGDSALYFCASSAPGQEDIQYFGAGTRLSVL.

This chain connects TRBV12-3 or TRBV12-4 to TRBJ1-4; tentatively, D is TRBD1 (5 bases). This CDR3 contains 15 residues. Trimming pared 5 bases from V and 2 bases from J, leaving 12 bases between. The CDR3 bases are TGTGCCAGCAGTCCGTTCGCAGGGACTAATGAAAAACTGTTTTTT. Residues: CASSPFAGTNEKLFF.

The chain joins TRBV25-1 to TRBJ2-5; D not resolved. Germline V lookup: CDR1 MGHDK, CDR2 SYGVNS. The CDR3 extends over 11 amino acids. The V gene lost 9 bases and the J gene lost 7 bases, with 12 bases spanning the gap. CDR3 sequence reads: CARDDSGTQYF. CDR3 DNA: TGTGCCAGGGACGATTCGGGGACCCAGTACTTC. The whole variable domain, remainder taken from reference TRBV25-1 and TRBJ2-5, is EADIYQTPRYLVIGTGKKITLECSQTMGHDKMYWYQQDPGMELHLIHYSYGVNSTEKGDLSSESTVSRIRTEHFPLTLESARPSHTSQYLCARDDSGTQYFGPGTRLLVL.

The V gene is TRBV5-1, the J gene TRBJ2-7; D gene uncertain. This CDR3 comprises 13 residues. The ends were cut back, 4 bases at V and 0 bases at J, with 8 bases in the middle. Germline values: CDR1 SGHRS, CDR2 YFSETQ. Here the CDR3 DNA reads TGCGCCAGCAGCCCAGTGGCCTCCTACGAGCAGTACTTC. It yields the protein CASSPVASYEQYF.